This TCR beta chain originates from a study of shared clonotypes between healthy human individuals. About the study: Each donor's CD8 memory used one plate, CD8 naive two, each CD4 subset three.

The CDR3 loop spans 14 amino acids. With 5 bases removed from V and 2 bases from J, the gap between germline ends came to 13 bases. Germline-derived CDR1 and CDR2 are MNHEY and SMNVEV (reference sequence). Produced via immunoSEQ multiplex PCR; TCRdb's table is partial and in-frame only. The table includes about 1 million clones, approximately 72% detected once. The clonotype was recovered from a man between 18 and 29 years old in good health. The rearrangement joins TRBV27 to TRBJ2-7; D is unresolved. What was sequenced was memory CD4+ T cells sorted from blood. Regarding subset: CD45RA-negative fraction. This CDR3 reads CASSLTRGTYEQYF. For the CDR3, the DNA is TGTGCCAGCAGTCTAACTCGCGGAACCTACGAGCAGTACTTC.